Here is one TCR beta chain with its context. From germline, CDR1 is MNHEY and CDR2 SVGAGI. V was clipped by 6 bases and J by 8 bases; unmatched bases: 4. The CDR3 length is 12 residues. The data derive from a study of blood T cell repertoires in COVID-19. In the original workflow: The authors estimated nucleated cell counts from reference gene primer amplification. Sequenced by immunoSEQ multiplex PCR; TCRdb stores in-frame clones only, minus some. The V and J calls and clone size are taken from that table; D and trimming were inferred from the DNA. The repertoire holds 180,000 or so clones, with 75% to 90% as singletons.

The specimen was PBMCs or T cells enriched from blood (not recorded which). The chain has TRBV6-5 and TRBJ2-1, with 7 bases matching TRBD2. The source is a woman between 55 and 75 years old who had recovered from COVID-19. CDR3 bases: TGTGCCAGCAGCCCGGGAGGTTATGAGCAGTTCTTC. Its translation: CASSPGGYEQFF.